Included here is one TCR beta chain sequence, with context. The data were obtained in a study of T-cell memory formation after mild COVID-19. TCRdb processed the 5' RACE reads anew with MiXCR; each CDR3 protein has one entry. The repertoire holds hundreds of thousands of distinct CDR3 sequences, with approximately 19% as singletons. The TCR originated in an adult woman who had mild COVID-19 (a few samples of this study predate the infection). Cell type and time point are not known. Sequencing used PBMCs or a T cell subset sorted from them (not recorded which).

As DNA, the CDR3 is TGTGCCAGCAGCGTAGCCGGGAGGTTGGGGGAGCTGTTTTTT. Translating gives CASSVAGRLGELFF. V is TRBV9 and J is TRBJ2-2, with TRBD2 matching over 7 bases. The CDR3 covers 14 residues. Germline CDR1 and CDR2: SGDLS and YYNGEE. The ends lost 0 bases at V and 8 bases at J; junction bases unmatched: 4. The whole variable domain, filled in from reference TRBV9 and TRBJ2-2, reads DSGVTQTPKHLITATGQRVTLRCSPRSGDLSVYWYQQSLDQGLQFLIQYYNGEERAKGNILERFSAQQFPDLHSELNLSSLELGDSALYFCASSVAGRLGELFFGEGSRLTVL.